The clone carrying this T cell receptor beta chain was seen ten or more times. The antigen is not known. Time point reported: patch test 1, 2 weeks after DPC sensitization. Treatment meaning: therapeutic diphenylcyclopropenone sensitization with weekly scalp DPC. This specimen belongs to a study of human T cells and chemical hapten exposure. Study as a whole: On about 2 cm by about 2 cm of upper inner arm skin, sensitization was performed with 2% DPC. General observations from the study: Counts of expanded TCRs at PT1 were positively correlated with patch test score.

Unique molecular identifiers were attached to individual cDNA molecules within the library. TCRdb re-analysed the RACE reads in MiXCR, keeping a single row per CDR3 protein. Here the sample spans around 71,000 distinct CDR3 sequences, roughly 9.2% being singletons. V lost 1 base, J lost 6 bases, and 6 bases stayed unmatched. From germline, CDR1 is SGHRS and CDR2 YFSETQ. The CDR3 is 16 residues long. Sequencing used whole blood, obtained in connection with sensitization to the hapten diphenylcyclopropenone (DPC). The receptor was isolated from a middle-aged woman with alopecia areata. Some clones in this sample may be carry-over from other donors' samples. V usage is TRBV5-1 and J usage is TRBJ2-3, with 12 positions matching TRBD2. CDR3 protein: CASSLPSGGAEDTQYF. CDR3 in DNA: TGCGCCAGCAGCTTGCCTAGCGGGGGGGCCGAGGATACGCAGTATTTT. Full variable domain (outside the CDR3, taken from reference TRBV5-1 and TRBJ2-3): KAGVTQTPRYLIKTRGQQVTLSCSPISGHRSVSWYQQTPGQGLQFLFEYFSETQRNKGNFPGRFSGRQFSNSRSEMNVSTLELGDSALYLCASSLPSGGAEDTQYFGPGTRLTVL.